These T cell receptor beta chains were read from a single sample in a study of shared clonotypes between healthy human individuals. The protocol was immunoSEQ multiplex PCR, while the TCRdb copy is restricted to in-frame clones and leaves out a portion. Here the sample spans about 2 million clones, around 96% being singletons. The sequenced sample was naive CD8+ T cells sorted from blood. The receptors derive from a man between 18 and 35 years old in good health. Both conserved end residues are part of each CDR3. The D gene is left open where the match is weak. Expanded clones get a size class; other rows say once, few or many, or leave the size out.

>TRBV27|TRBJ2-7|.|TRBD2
CASSFYRGNRTSGLRSYEQYF
TGTGCCAGCAGTTTTTACAGGGGTAACCGGACTAGCGGGCTACGCTCCTACGAGCAGTACTTC
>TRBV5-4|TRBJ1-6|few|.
CASSLNQENSPLHF
TGTGCCAGCAGCTTGAATCAGGAGAATTCACCCCTCCACTTT
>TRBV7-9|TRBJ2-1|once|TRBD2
CASSPLTSGSNNEQFF
TGTGCCAGCAGCCCCTTGACTAGCGGGAGCAACAATGAGCAGTTCTTC
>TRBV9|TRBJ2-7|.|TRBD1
CASSVSPGGDLSYEQYF
TGTGCCAGCAGCGTATCCCCAGGGGGAGACCTCTCCTACGAGCAGTACTTC
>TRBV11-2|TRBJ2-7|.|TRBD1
CASSLNLGTGLNYEQYF
TGTGCCAGCAGCTTAAATTTGGGGACAGGGCTCAATTACGAGCAGTACTTC
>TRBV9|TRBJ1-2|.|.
CASSDGRESGYGYTF
TGTGCCAGCAGCGACGGCCGGGAGTCAGGGTACGGCTACACCTTC
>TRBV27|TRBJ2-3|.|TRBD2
CASGLAGVSTDTQYF
TGTGCCAGTGGACTAGCGGGGGTCTCCACAGATACGCAGTATTTT
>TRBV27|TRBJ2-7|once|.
CASSLFGGRSYEQYF
TGTGCCAGCAGTTTATTCGGCGGCCGCTCCTACGAGCAGTACTTC
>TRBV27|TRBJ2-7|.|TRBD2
CASSSLGGRLSEQYF
TGTGCCAGCAGTTCCCTCGGGGGGAGGTTAAGCGAGCAGTACTTC
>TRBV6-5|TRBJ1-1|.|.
CASTGGNTEAFF
TGTGCCAGTACTGGGGGGAACACTGAAGCTTTCTTT
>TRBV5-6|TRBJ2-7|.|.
CASSSDAYEQYF
TGTGCCAGCAGTTCGGACGCCTACGAGCAGTACTTC
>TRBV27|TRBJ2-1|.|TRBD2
CASSLSLAGVRNEQFF
TGTGCCAGCAGTTTATCCCTAGCGGGAGTGCGCAATGAGCAGTTCTTC
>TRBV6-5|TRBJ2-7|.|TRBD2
CASSYTTSGSQYEQYF
TGTGCCAGCAGTTACACGACTAGCGGGAGTCAGTACGAGCAGTACTTC
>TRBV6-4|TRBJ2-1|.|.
CASARDPPGNEQFF
TGTGCCAGTGCTCGGGACCCACCCGGCAATGAGCAGTTCTTC
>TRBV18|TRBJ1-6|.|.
CASSQRGGSPLHF
TGTGCCAGCTCACAGCGGGGTGGTTCACCCCTCCACTTT
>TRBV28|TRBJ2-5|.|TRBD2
CASSLWTSGGSQETQYF
TGTGCCAGCAGTTTATGGACTAGCGGGGGGAGCCAAGAGACCCAGTACTTC
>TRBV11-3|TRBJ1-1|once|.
CASSEDRAVNTEAFF
TGTGCCAGCAGCGAGGACAGAGCCGTGAACACTGAAGCTTTCTTT
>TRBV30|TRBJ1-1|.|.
CAWSIGGGTEAFF
TGTGCCTGGAGCATCGGGGGTGGGACTGAAGCTTTCTTT
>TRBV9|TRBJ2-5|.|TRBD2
CASSGPWGGQETQYF
TGTGCCAGCAGCGGGCCCTGGGGGGGCCAAGAGACCCAGTACTTC
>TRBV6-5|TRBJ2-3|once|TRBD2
CASTLAGSFDTQYF
TGTGCCAGCACCCTAGCGGGGTCATTTGATACGCAGTATTTT
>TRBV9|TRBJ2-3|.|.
CASSLFRELSSTDTQYF
TGTGCCAGCAGCCTATTTCGGGAGCTGTCTAGCACAGATACGCAGTATTTT
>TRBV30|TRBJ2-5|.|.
CAWSAETQYF
TGTGCCTGGAGTGCGGAGACCCAGTACTTC
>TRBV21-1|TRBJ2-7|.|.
CASSKRTGAYEQYF
TGTGCCAGCAGCAAACGGACGGGAGCCTACGAGCAGTACTTC
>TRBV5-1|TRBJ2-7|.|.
CASGAFTTYEQYF
TGCGCCAGCGGGGCATTCACTACCTACGAGCAGTACTTC
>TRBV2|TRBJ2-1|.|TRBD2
CASSAGLAGGSSYNEQFF
TGTGCCAGCAGCGCGGGACTAGCGGGGGGGAGCTCCTACAATGAGCAGTTCTTC
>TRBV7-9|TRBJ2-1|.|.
CASRGDDAYNEQFF
TGTGCCAGCAGGGGCGACGATGCCTACAATGAGCAGTTCTTC
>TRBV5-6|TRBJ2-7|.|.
CASSLDGWGIHSYEQYF
TGTGCCAGCAGCCTGGATGGGTGGGGGATTCACTCCTACGAGCAGTACTTC
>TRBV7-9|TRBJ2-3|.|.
CASSLVGQSSTDTQYF
TGTGCCAGCAGCTTAGTTGGACAGTCTAGCACAGATACGCAGTATTTT
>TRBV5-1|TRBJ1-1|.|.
CASSLGQGRTEAFF
TGCGCCAGCAGCTTGGGCCAGGGGCGGACTGAAGCTTTCTTT
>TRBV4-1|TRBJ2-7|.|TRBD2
CASSHTSGSYEQYF
TGCGCCAGCAGCCACACTAGCGGTTCCTACGAGCAGTACTTC
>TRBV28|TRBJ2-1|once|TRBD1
CASSPEGTDEQFF
TGTGCCAGCAGTCCTGAGGGGACAGATGAGCAGTTCTTC
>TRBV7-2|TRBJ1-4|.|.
CASSRGLNVEKLFF
TGTGCCAGCAGCAGGGGACTTAATGTAGAAAAACTGTTTTTT
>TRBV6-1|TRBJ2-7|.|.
CASSEFLPGTPYEQYF
TGTGCCAGCAGTGAATTCTTACCCGGGACTCCCTACGAGCAGTACTTC
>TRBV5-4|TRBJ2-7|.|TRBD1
CASSVPDRGNEQYF
TGTGCCAGCAGCGTACCGGACAGGGGTAACGAGCAGTACTTC
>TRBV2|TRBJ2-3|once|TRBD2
CASSEEVGGTSDTQYF
TGTGCCAGCAGTGAAGAGGTGGGGGGGACTTCCGATACGCAGTATTTT